The clone carrying this T cell receptor (beta chain) is medium-sized (0.01 to 0.1%) in the sample. Its antigen is still unknown. The sort gate was single viable CD3+CD4+CD8-CD45RO+ cells for memory CD4+ T cells. The data are from a study of memory CD4+ T cells and cytomegalovirus serostatus. Study context: Donors were healthy Belgian adults, under 10 CMV seropositive and fewer than 30 seronegative. Overall study findings and caveats: Of 150 to 200 reported CMV TCRbeta sequences, under 70 were found in memory CD4+ repertoires.

Method: immunoSEQ multiplex PCR; TCRdb's copy keeps in-frame clones and lacks some. The sample holds around 53,000 clones; roughly four fifths are singletons and the top ten take about 0.8%. Trimming left V 0 bases short and J 3 bases short, with 11 bases between. Germline CDR1 SGHAT, CDR2 FQNNGV. The CDR3 extends over 15 amino acids. Sequenced: memory CD4+ T cells from blood. The TCR was taken from an adult in good health and CMV-seronegative. The gene calls are TRBV11-2 and TRBJ1-2, with no clear D. DNA for the CDR3: TGTGCCAGCAGCTTAGATCTGGGTCAGTACTATGGCTACACCTTC. This encodes CASSLDLGQYYGYTF. The full variable domain, its missing parts supplied by reference TRBV11-2 and TRBJ1-2, is EAGVAQSPRYKIIEKRQSVAFWCNPISGHATLYWYQQILGQGPKLLIQFQNNGVVDDSQLPKDRFSAERLKGVDSTLKIQPAKLEDSAVYLCASSLDLGQYYGYTFGSGTRLTVV.